A selection of T cell receptor beta chains follows, all from one sample in a study of identical twins. TCRdb used MiXCR to reprocess the 5' RACE reads, holding one entry per CDR3 protein. The sample records hundreds of thousands of distinct CDR3 sequences, about 18% being singletons. The sample also formed part of further work on T cells expressing NK-cell markers.

The material sequenced was PBMCs. The receptor set was obtained from a woman in her late teens or twenties in good health. Both conserved end residues are part of each CDR3. The D gene is left open where the match is weak. Clone size appears in some rows only: once, few, many, or a class for an expanded clone.

.	.	TRBV6-5	15	TRBJ2-1	CASSYRSSSYNEQFF	TGTGCCAGCAGTTACCGGTCGAGCTCCTACAATGAGCAGTTCTTC
TRBD2	few	TRBV20-1	18	TRBJ2-1	CSAITLAGGQSTYNEQFF	TGCAGTGCTATAACCCTAGCGGGAGGGCAGTCCACCTACAATGAGCAGTTCTTC
TRBD2	.	TRBV12-3/TRBV12-4	15	TRBJ2-1	CASSALAGGGDEQFF	TGTGCCAGCAGTGCGCTAGCGGGGGGAGGAGATGAGCAGTTCTTC
.	.	TRBV21-1	12	TRBJ2-7	CASGPLGHEQYF	TGTGCCAGCGGCCCTCTCGGCCACGAGCAGTACTTC
.	few	TRBV20-1	12	TRBJ2-7	CSATTKLAEQYF	TGCAGTGCTACGACAAAGCTAGCCGAGCAGTACTTC
.	.	TRBV4-3	16	TRBJ2-1	CASQASRGGSYNEQFF	TGCGCCAGCCAGGCTAGTAGGGGGGGAAGTTACAATGAGCAGTTCTTC
TRBD2	few	TRBV4-3	16	TRBJ2-1	CASSRGLAGSYNEQFF	TGCGCCAGCAGCCGGGGACTAGCGGGATCCTACAATGAGCAGTTCTTC
TRBD1	few	TRBV5-1	14	TRBJ2-5	CASSNRDRKETQYF	TGCGCCAGCAGCAACCGGGACAGAAAAGAGACCCAGTACTTC
.	.	TRBV25-1	13	TRBJ1-1	CASSEVGRIEAFF	TGTGCCAGCAGTGAAGTGGGTCGCATAGAAGCTTTCTTT
TRBD1	few	TRBV5-1	16	TRBJ1-6	CASSLAHGQGASPLHF	TGCGCCAGCAGCTTGGCCCATGGACAGGGGGCTTCACCCCTCCACTTT
.	few	TRBV5-1	14	TRBJ2-7	CASSFGDGHYEQYF	TGCGCCAGCAGCTTTGGAGACGGACACTACGAGCAGTACTTC
.	few	TRBV12-3/TRBV12-4	14	TRBJ1-2	CASTKGSGRIGYTF	TGTGCCAGCACCAAGGGCAGTGGAAGGATTGGCTACACCTTC
.	.	TRBV9	12	TRBJ2-1	CASSILVGEQFF	TGTGCCAGCAGCATACTTGTTGGTGAGCAGTTCTTC
.	few	TRBV12-3/TRBV12-4	14	TRBJ1-2	CASTLFGQSYGYTF	TGTGCCAGCACCCTATTCGGGCAGAGTTATGGCTACACCTTC
.	few	TRBV15	11	TRBJ2-7	CATSSGGEQYF	TGTGCCACCAGCAGCGGGGGCGAGCAGTACTTC
TRBD2	.	TRBV27	15	TRBJ2-7	CASSSRGGSGYEQYF	TGTGCCAGCAGTTCGAGAGGCGGGAGTGGCTACGAGCAGTACTTC
.	few	TRBV12-3/TRBV12-4	13	TRBJ2-1	CASSPGGGDEQFF	TGTGCCAGCAGCCCCGGAGGGGGTGATGAGCAGTTCTTC
.	.	TRBV2	14	TRBJ2-1	CASRPTRVYNEQFF	TGTGCCAGCAGGCCTACGAGGGTGTACAATGAGCAGTTCTTC